What follows are 18 T cell receptor beta chains derived from one specimen sequenced in a study of OX40 agonist ivuxolimab in advanced cancers. TCRdb keeps only in-frame clones here, not all; method: immunoSEQ multiplex PCR. The sample carries over 100,000 clones, about 92% recorded once. Sequenced here: CD4+ or CD8+ T cells sorted from blood, sampled in a trial of the OX40 agonist ivuxolimab. The receptor source for this set is an adult with an advanced solid tumor such as melanoma, head and neck, liver or kidney cancer.

V gene TRBV18 combines with J gene TRBJ2-4; tentative D call: TRBD2 (5 bases). This CDR3 has 15 residues. Germline V gene data show CDR1 as KGHSH and CDR2 as LQKENI. Trimming took off 3 bases at V and 0 bases at J, with 9 bases between the two ends. The CDR3 here is CASSPVEGAKNIQYF. CDR3 DNA sequence: TGTGCCAGCTCACCGGTCGAGGGAGCCAAAAACATTCAGTACTTC.

The rearrangement joins TRBV7-2 to TRBJ2-5; D is possibly TRBD1 (5 bases). The CDR3 has 14 amino acids. The ends were cut back, 3 bases at V and 2 bases at J, with 10 bases in the middle. Per germline, CDR1 SGHTA and CDR2 FQGNSA. CDR3 nucleotide sequence: TGTGCCAGCAGCTTCTATGACAGACAAGAGACCCAGTACTTC. Translating it yields CASSFYDRQETQYF.

The genes are TRBV28 and TRBJ2-1, with 14 bases aligning to TRBD2. Germline trimming cut 6 bases from V and 0 bases from J; bases unmatched to any gene: 13. CDR1 and CDR2 (germline): MDHEN, SYDVKM. The CDR3 extends over 20 amino acids. The chain's CDR3 is CASRKTGTSGSWSSYNEQFF. In DNA form, the CDR3 reads TGTGCCAGCAGAAAAACCGGGACTAGCGGGAGTTGGAGCTCCTACAATGAGCAGTTCTTC.

The chain recombines TRBV19 with TRBJ1-2; D is perhaps TRBD1 (6 bases). CDR1 LNHDA and CDR2 SQIVND come from the germline V gene (reference sequence). The V gene lost 4 bases and the J gene lost 2 bases, with 14 bases spanning the gap. The CDR3 length is 15 residues. This CDR3 is CASSTHREGNYGYTF. CDR3 nucleotide sequence: TGTGCCAGTAGTACCCACAGGGAGGGGAACTATGGCTACACCTTC. Full variable domain (rest looked up from reference TRBV19 and TRBJ1-2): DGGITQSPKYLFRKEGQNVTLSCEQNLNHDAMYWYRQDPGQGLRLIYYSQIVNDFQKGDIAEGYSVSREKKESFPLTVTSAQKNPTAFYLCASSTHREGNYGYTFGSGTRLTVV.

The V gene is TRBV29-1, the J gene TRBJ1-1; no clear D. Per the germline V gene, CDR1 is SQVTM and CDR2 is ANQGSEA. V was shortened by 7 bases and J by 1 base, with 10 bases between the two germline ends. The CDR3 consists of 12 residues. CDR3 sequence: CSATRANTEAFF. The CDR3 DNA reads as TGCAGCGCCACCCGGGCGAACACTGAAGCTTTCTTT.

This chain joins TRBV28 and TRBJ1-6; tentative D call: TRBD1 (6 bases). The CDR3 spans 14 residues. With 10 bases removed from V and 7 bases from J, the gap between germline ends came to 17 bases. Germline V gives CDR1 MDHEN, CDR2 SYDVKM. The CDR3 loop is CATLDSIFNSPLHF. The CDR3 DNA reads TGTGCCACTCTGGACAGTATATTCAATTCACCCCTCCACTTT.

The chain employs TRBV5-1 and TRBJ2-5; D unclear. CDR3 size: 15 residues. V was trimmed by 0 bases and J by 5 bases, leaving 14 bases between them. CDR1 is SGHRS, CDR2 YFSETQ, per germline. The CDR3 sequence is CASSLAWTERETQYF. In DNA form, the CDR3 reads TGCGCCAGCAGCTTGGCCTGGACCGAACGTGAGACCCAGTACTTC.

This clone appeared once. The chain recombines TRBV6-5 with TRBJ1-2; D perhaps matches TRBD1 (6 bases). The CDR3 is 12 amino acids. Germline CDR1 is MNHEY and CDR2 is SVGAGI. Trimming took off 5 bases at V and 6 bases at J, with 10 bases between the two ends. CDR3 protein: CASSAGVNGYTF. CDR3 DNA: TGTGCCAGCAGTGCAGGGGTAAATGGCTACACCTTC.

The rearrangement joins TRBV9 to TRBJ2-3, with D hard to call. CDR1 is SGDLS, CDR2 YYNGEE, per germline. The V gene lost 0 bases and the J gene lost 3 bases, with 14 bases spanning the gap. The CDR3 length is 16 residues. CDR3 loop: CASSVGPRPATDTQYF. DNA for the CDR3: TGTGCCAGCAGCGTAGGGCCCAGACCTGCTACAGATACGCAGTATTTT.

The CDR3: CASRARLHSYEQYF. Here the CDR3 DNA reads TGTGCCAGTAGGGCCCGACTCCACTCCTACGAGCAGTACTTC. The chain is built from TRBV19 and TRBJ2-7, with no clear D. V dropped 6 bases and J dropped 0 bases, with 12 bases sitting between them. From germline, CDR1 is LNHDA and CDR2 SQIVND (reference sequence). The CDR3 runs to 14 residues. The full variable domain, completed using reference TRBV19 and TRBJ2-7, is DGGITQSPKYLFRKEGQNVTLSCEQNLNHDAMYWYRQDPGQGLRLIYYSQIVNDFQKGDIAEGYSVSREKKESFPLTVTSAQKNPTAFYLCASRARLHSYEQYFGPGTRLTVT.

This chain joins TRBV5-4 and TRBJ2-7; unclear D gene. CDR1 SGHNT and CDR2 YYREEE come from the germline V gene (reference sequence). The CDR3 length is 12 residues. Trimming left V 2 bases short and J 6 bases short, with 9 bases between. The CDR3 sequence: CASSFPPLEQYF. The CDR3 DNA sequence: TGTGCCAGCAGCTTCCCCCCACTCGAGCAGTACTTC.

The chain employs TRBV7-3 and TRBJ2-3; 8 positions agree with TRBD1. CDR1 and CDR2 (germline): SGHTA, FQGTGA. The trim removed 6 bases at V and 6 bases at J, leaving 8 bases unmatched. The CDR3 runs to 14 residues. As DNA, the CDR3 is TGTGCCAGCAGGGCAGGGGGCGCAGGCGATACGCAGTATTTT. Amino acids: CASRAGGAGDTQYF.

This chain connects TRBV19 to TRBJ1-5; weak D call: TRBD1 (5 bases). Germline CDR1 LNHDA, CDR2 SQIVND (reference sequence). The CDR3 covers 12 residues. Trimming removed 5 bases from V and 6 bases from J, with 8 bases in between. This CDR3 is CASSSGAQPQHF. The CDR3 nucleotides read TGTGCCAGTAGTTCTGGGGCTCAGCCCCAGCATTTT.

The chain is built from TRBV7-3 and TRBJ1-5; 10 bases align to TRBD1. V lost 5 bases and J lost 2; bases outside the gene matches: 6. The length of the CDR3 is 16 residues. CDR1 is SGHTA, CDR2 FQGTGA, per germline. The CDR3: CASSPPGTGGNQPQHF. CDR3 in DNA: TGTGCCAGCAGCCCACCCGGGACAGGGGGCAATCAGCCCCAGCATTTT.

The rearrangement links TRBV28 to TRBJ1-6; 7 bases map to TRBD1. V was clipped by 4 bases and J by 8 bases; unmatched bases: 5. Per the germline V gene, CDR1 is MDHEN and CDR2 is SYDVKM. CDR3 size: 14 residues. DNA for the CDR3: TGTGCCAGCAGTTCGACAGGGTTGCATTCACCCCTCCACTTT. Its protein is CASSSTGLHSPLHF.

The genes are TRBV5-5 and TRBJ1-2; D is perhaps TRBD1 (6 bases). This CDR3 region has 15 residues. Deletions cut 4 bases from V and 4 bases from J, with 17 bases between. Germline V gives CDR1 SGHKS, CDR2 YYEKEE (reference sequence). The CDR3 is CASSPRGADIYGYTF. In DNA, the CDR3 is TGTGCCAGCAGCCCCCGGGGGGCAGACATCTATGGCTACACCTTC.

The V call is TRBV2, the J call TRBJ2-2; 10 bases line up with TRBD2. CDR3 length equals 16 residues. The germline CDR1 and CDR2 sequences are SNHLY and FYNNEI. V shed 4 bases, J shed 2 bases, and the junction held 4 bases outside the gene matches. CDR3 nucleotide sequence: TGTGCCAGCAGTGCCCTAGCGGGGGCCAACACCGGGGAGCTGTTTTTT. Its translation: CASSALAGANTGELFF.

The chain joins TRBV29-1 to TRBJ2-4; D is undetermined. Germline values: CDR1 SQVTM, CDR2 ANQGSEA. V lost 6 bases and J lost 3, with 9 bases in between. The length of the CDR3 is 12 residues. CDR3 sequence: CSVGHSKNIQYF. The CDR3 coding sequence is TGCAGCGTCGGCCACAGCAAAAACATTCAGTACTTC.